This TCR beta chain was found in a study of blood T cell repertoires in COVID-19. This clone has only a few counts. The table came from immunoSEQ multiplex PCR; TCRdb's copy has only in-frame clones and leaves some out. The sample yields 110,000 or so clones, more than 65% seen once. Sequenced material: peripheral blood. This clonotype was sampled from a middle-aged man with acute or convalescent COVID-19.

CDR3 amino acids: CASSHPTGGYEQYF. As DNA, the CDR3 is TGCGCCAGCAGCCACCCGACAGGGGGCTACGAGCAGTACTTC. The V call is TRBV4-1, the J call TRBJ2-7; 9 bases are shared with TRBD1. Trimming at V came to 3 bases and at J to 3 bases, leaving 3 bases not matched to a gene. Per germline, CDR1 MGHRA and CDR2 YSYEKL. This CDR3 is built from 14 residues.